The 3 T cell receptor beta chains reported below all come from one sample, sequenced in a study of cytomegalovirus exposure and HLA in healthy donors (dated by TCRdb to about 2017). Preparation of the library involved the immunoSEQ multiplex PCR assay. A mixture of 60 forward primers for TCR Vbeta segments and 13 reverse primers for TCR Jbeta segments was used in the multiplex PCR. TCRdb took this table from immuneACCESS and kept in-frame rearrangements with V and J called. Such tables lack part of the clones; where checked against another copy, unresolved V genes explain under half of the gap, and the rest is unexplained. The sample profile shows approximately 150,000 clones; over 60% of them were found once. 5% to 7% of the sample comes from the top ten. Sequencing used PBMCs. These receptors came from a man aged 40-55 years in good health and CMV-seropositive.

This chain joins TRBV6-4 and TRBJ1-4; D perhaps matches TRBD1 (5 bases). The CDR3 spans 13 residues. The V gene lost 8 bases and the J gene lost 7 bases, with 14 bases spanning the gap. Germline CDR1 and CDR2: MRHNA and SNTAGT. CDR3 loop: CASRPDGGEKLFF. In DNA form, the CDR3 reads TGTGCCAGCCGCCCGGACGGGGGTGAAAAACTGTTTTTT.

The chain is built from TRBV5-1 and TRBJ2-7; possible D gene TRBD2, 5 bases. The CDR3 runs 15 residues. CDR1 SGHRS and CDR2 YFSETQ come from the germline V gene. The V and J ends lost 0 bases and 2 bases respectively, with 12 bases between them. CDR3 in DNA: TGCGCCAGCAGCTTGGCCCTAGCAAACCCCTACGAGCAGTACTTC. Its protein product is CASSLALANPYEQYF. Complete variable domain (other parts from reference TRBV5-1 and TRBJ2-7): KAGVTQTPRYLIKTRGQQVTLSCSPISGHRSVSWYQQTPGQGLQFLFEYFSETQRNKGNFPGRFSGRQFSNSRSEMNVSTLELGDSALYLCASSLALANPYEQYFGPGTRLTVT.

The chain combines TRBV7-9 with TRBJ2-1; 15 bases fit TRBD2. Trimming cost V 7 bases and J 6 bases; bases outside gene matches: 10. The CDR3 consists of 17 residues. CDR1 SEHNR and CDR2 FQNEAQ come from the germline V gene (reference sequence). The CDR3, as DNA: TGTGCCAGCAAGAGGACTAGCGGGAGGGCCCGGGGCAATGAGCAGTTCTTC. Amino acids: CASKRTSGRARGNEQFF.